Included here is one T cell receptor beta chain sequence, with context. Its antigen is not identified. The data were produced by immunoSEQ multiplex PCR, yet TCRdb's version contains in-frame clones alone and is incomplete. The sample records hundreds of thousands of clones, roughly 91% being singletons. As to treatment: around 19 received Ad26.COV2.S at low or high dose, single or two shots; five or six received placebo; per-sample allocation not given. On day 63 after the first injection, vaccine and placebo recipients gave samples. This record comes from a study of Ad26.COV2.S vaccination and SARS-CoV-2 variants. Study background: Enrolled in COV1001, the donor was in the Ad26.COV2.S trial arm, which received the vaccine. Ad26.COV2.S given intramuscularly, once or twice 56 days apart.

General observations from the study: Possibly, TCR breadth and depth analyses underestimated total T cell responses. Substantial breadth was reportedly displayed by spike-specific CD8+ and CD4+ T cell responses after vaccination.

Trimming at V came to 3 bases and at J to 8 bases, leaving 5 bases not matched to a gene. CDR3 size: 14 residues. CDR1 is KGHSH, CDR2 LQKENI, per germline. This receptor was taken from a person aged 18 to 65 who received the Ad26.COV2.S COVID-19 vaccine or a placebo. V gene TRBV18 combines with J gene TRBJ2-4; the match to TRBD1 covers 9 bases. Sequenced material: peripheral blood, taken in a trial of Ad26.COV2.S vaccine versus placebo. In DNA, the CDR3 is TGTGCCAGCTCACCTGGAACAGGGGGCTACATTCAGTACTTC. Amino acids: CASSPGTGGYIQYF.